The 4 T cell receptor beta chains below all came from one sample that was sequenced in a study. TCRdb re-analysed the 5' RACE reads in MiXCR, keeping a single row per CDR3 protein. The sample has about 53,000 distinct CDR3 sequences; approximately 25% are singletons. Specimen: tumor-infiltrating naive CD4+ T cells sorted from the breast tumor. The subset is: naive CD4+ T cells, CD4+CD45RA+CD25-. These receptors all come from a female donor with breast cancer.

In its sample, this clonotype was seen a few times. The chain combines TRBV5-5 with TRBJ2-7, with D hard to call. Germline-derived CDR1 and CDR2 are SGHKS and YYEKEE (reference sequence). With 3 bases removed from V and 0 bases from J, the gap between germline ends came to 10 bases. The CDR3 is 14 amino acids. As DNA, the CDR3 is TGTGCCAGCAGCTCCCACCATAACTCCTACGAGCAGTACTTC. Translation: CASSSHHNSYEQYF.

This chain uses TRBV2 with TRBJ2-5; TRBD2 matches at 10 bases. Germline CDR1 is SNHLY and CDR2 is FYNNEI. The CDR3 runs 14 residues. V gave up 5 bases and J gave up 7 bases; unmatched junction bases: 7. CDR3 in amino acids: CASSKLAGEGTQYF. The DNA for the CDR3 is TGTGCCAGCAGTAAGCTAGCGGGAGAAGGGACCCAGTACTTC.

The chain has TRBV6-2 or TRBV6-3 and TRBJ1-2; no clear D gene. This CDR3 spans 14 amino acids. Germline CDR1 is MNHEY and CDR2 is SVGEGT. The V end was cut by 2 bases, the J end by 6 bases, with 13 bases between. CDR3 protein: CASSYGRISDGYTF. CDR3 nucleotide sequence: TGTGCCAGCAGTTACGGACGGATAAGCGATGGCTACACCTTC.

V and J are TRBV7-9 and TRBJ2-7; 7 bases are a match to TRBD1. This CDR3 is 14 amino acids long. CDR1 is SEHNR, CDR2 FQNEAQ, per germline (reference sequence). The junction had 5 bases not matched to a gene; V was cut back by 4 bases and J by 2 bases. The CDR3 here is CASSSPGTAYEQYF. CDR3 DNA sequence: TGTGCCAGCAGCTCCCCCGGGACAGCCTACGAGCAGTACTTC.